The next 9 T cell receptor beta chains were all read from a single sample in a study of blood T cell repertoires in COVID-19. Clones were read by immunoSEQ multiplex PCR, and TCRdb kept only the in-frame ones, dropping some. The sample includes about 260,000 clones, 90% of them seen just once. Sequencing was done on a sample of PBMCs or T cells enriched from blood (not recorded which). The source of these receptors is a man aged 50-59 years who had been exposed to COVID-19.

The chain employs TRBV7-8 and TRBJ2-5; no clear D gene. The V end lost 4 bases, the J end lost 5 bases, and 8 bases lay between the germline ends. CDR1 and CDR2 (germline): SGHVS, FQNEAQ. CDR3 size: 12 residues. CDR3 sequence reads: CASSSGPETQYF. The CDR3 coding sequence is TGTGCCAGCAGCTCAGGTCCTGAGACCCAGTACTTC.

The chain employs TRBV18 and TRBJ2-7; 7 bases map to TRBD1. Germline values: CDR1 KGHSH, CDR2 LQKENI. Unmatched junction bases numbered 15, after V lost 3 bases and J lost 7 bases. The CDR3 is made up of 16 amino acids. CDR3 DNA sequence: TGTGCCAGCTCACCGAAAATGACAGGGTATTTTAGGGAGCAGTACTTC. Its translation is CASSPKMTGYFREQYF.

The chain employs TRBV5-1 and TRBJ1-1, with 7 bases aligning to TRBD1. The CDR3 totals 14 residues. V shed 3 bases and J 5 bases; nucleotides not matched to a gene: 7. Germline CDR1 and CDR2: SGHRS and YFSETQ. CDR3 residues: CASSYQSGGTEAFF. For the CDR3, the DNA is TGCGCCAGCAGCTACCAATCAGGGGGTACTGAAGCTTTCTTT.

V is TRBV4-1 and J is TRBJ1-2; D is possibly TRBD1 (5 bases). CDR3 length equals 15 residues. Germline V gene lookup returns CDR1 MGHRA and CDR2 YSYEKL. V shed 4 bases and J shed 4 bases, with 16 bases lying between them. Here the CDR3 reads CASSRDSGGSYGYTF. As DNA, the CDR3 is TGCGCCAGCAGCCGAGACTCGGGGGGTTCCTATGGCTACACCTTC.

This chain connects TRBV29-1 to TRBJ1-1; 10 bases map to TRBD1. CDR1 and CDR2 from the germline V gene are SQVTM and ANQGSEA. This CDR3 contains 13 residues. The ends lost 3 bases at V and 6 bases at J; junction bases unmatched: 4. Written as DNA, the CDR3 is TGCAGCGTTGACATAGGGACAGGGGCTGAAGCTTTCTTT. It specifies CSVDIGTGAEAFF.

V is TRBV5-1 and J is TRBJ1-3; D gene uncertain. Germline V CDR1 and CDR2: SGHRS, YFSETQ. The CDR3 is 16 residues long. V was shortened by 0 bases and J by 0 bases, with 10 bases between the two germline ends. In nucleotides, the CDR3 is TGCGCCAGCAGCTTGGGGGTGGGGAGCTCTGGAAACACCATATATTTT. It codes for CASSLGVGSSGNTIYF.

The chain uses TRBV18 and TRBJ1-2; TRBD1 matches 8 bases. V trimming: 2 bases; J trimming: 3 bases; junction bases outside the gene matches: 5. CDR1 is KGHSH, CDR2 LQKENI, per germline. This CDR3 comprises 15 residues. As DNA, the CDR3 is TGTGCCAGCTCACCAGCGCCGGGACAGGACTATGGCTACACCTTC. This gives the protein CASSPAPGQDYGYTF.

The chain uses TRBV11-2 and TRBJ2-1; TRBD1 agrees at 9 bases. The CDR3 is 14 amino acids. CDR1 and CDR2 from the germline V gene are SGHAT and FQNNGV. The V segment lost 4 bases and the J segment 4 bases; nucleotides outside the gene matches: 2. CDR3 loop: CASSYGTGYNEQFF. The DNA of the CDR3 is TGTGCCAGCAGCTACGGGACAGGGTACAATGAGCAGTTCTTC.

This chain uses TRBV18 with TRBJ1-5; possibly TRBD1 for D (6 bases). In germline, CDR1 is KGHSH, CDR2 LQKENI. Trimming stripped 2 bases from V and 9 bases from J, with 17 bases between. The CDR3 loop spans 15 amino acids. CDR3 nucleotides: TGTGCCAGCTCACCAACAACACAGGGTGCCGGGCCCCAGCATTTT. Translated: CASSPTTQGAGPQHF.